What follows are 28 T cell receptor beta chains derived from one specimen sequenced in a study of blood T cell repertoires in COVID-19. Data came from immunoSEQ multiplex PCR; TCRdb stores just in-frame clones and leaves some out. The repertoire holds 250,000 or so clones, approximately 83% seen once, with around 5.5% in the top ten. Specimen: peripheral blood. The receptors stem from a human donor in a cohort sampled during active COVID-19.

The count of this clone is one. This chain connects TRBV3-1 (or the pseudogene TRBV3-2) to TRBJ2-1; D uncertain. Per germline, CDR1 LGHDT and CDR2 YNNKEL (reference sequence). The CDR3 loop spans 16 amino acids. The V end lost 1 base, the J end lost 0 bases, and 10 bases lay between the germline ends. CDR3 region: CASSQVRGSSYNEQFF. The CDR3 nucleotides are TGTGCCAGCAGCCAAGTTCGAGGCAGCTCCTACAATGAGCAGTTCTTC.

This clone came up once. V and J are TRBV19 and TRBJ2-7, with TRBD1 as a possible D gene (7 bases). Trimming stripped 5 bases from V and 3 bases from J, with 11 bases between. The CDR3 loop spans 13 amino acids. Germline loops: CDR1 LNHDA, CDR2 SQIVND (reference sequence). The CDR3 DNA follows: TGTGCCAGTAGTGCCCAGGGGGGCTACGAGCAGTACTTC. It translates to CASSAQGGYEQYF. The variable domain in full, with the rest retrieved from reference TRBV19 and TRBJ2-7, is DGGITQSPKYLFRKEGQNVTLSCEQNLNHDAMYWYRQDPGQGLRLIYYSQIVNDFQKGDIAEGYSVSREKKESFPLTVTSAQKNPTAFYLCASSAQGGYEQYFGPGTRLTVT.

The chain combines TRBV25-1 with TRBJ2-5; TRBD2 agrees at 11 bases. Per the germline V gene, CDR1 is MGHDK and CDR2 is SYGVNS. V dropped 6 bases and J dropped 5; count of bases not matched to a gene: 8. CDR3 size: 15 residues. Here the CDR3 DNA reads TGTGCCAGCAGCTCCTCGACTAGCGGGGCGGAGACCCAGTACTTC. This encodes CASSSSTSGAETQYF. The whole variable domain, filled in from reference TRBV25-1 and TRBJ2-5, reads EADIYQTPRYLVIGTGKKITLECSQTMGHDKMYWYQQDPGMELHLIHYSYGVNSTEKGDLSSESTVSRIRTEHFPLTLESARPSHTSQYLCASSSSTSGAETQYFGPGTRLLVL.

This chain connects TRBV6-5 to TRBJ1-2; 9 nucleotides agree with TRBD1. The trim removed 7 bases at V and 6 bases at J, leaving 6 bases unmatched. The CDR3 has 13 residues. Germline CDR1 and CDR2: MNHEY and SVGAGI. The CDR3 sequence is CASNRQGGDGYTF. CDR3 DNA sequence: TGTGCCAGCAATAGACAGGGGGGAGATGGCTACACCTTC.

The gene calls are TRBV9 and TRBJ1-3, with D uncertain. The ends were cut back, 3 bases at V and 3 bases at J, with 4 bases in the middle. Germline values: CDR1 SGDLS, CDR2 YYNGEE. The CDR3 extends over 12 amino acids. In nucleotides, the CDR3 is TGTGCCAGCAGCGCACTTGGAAACACCATATATTTT. Its protein product is CASSALGNTIYF.

This clone was counted once. The chain couples TRBV18 to TRBJ1-1; maybe TRBD1 (5 bases). V shed 3 bases and J shed 4 bases, with 12 bases lying between them. Germline V gene lookup returns CDR1 KGHSH and CDR2 LQKENI. The CDR3 covers 14 residues. CDR3 nucleotides: TGTGCCAGCTCACCTCAAGGGGAGGGCACTGAAGCTTTCTTT. Protein product: CASSPQGEGTEAFF.

The rearrangement joins TRBV5-1 to TRBJ2-1, with 8 positions matching TRBD2. This CDR3 is built from 20 residues. Unmatched junction bases numbered 22, after V lost 2 bases and J lost 6 bases. Germline V gene lookup returns CDR1 SGHRS and CDR2 YFSETQ. CDR3 protein: CASSFGWPQSGRRKSNEQFF. The CDR3 region has the DNA TGCGCCAGCAGCTTTGGGTGGCCTCAGAGCGGGAGACGGAAAAGCAATGAGCAGTTCTTC.

CDR3 region: CASSFDGGTDTQYF. As DNA, the CDR3 is TGTGCCAGCAGCTTCGACGGGGGAACAGATACGCAGTATTTT. The rearrangement uses TRBV7-9 and TRBJ2-3; possible D gene TRBD2, 6 bases. Germline CDR1 is SEHNR and CDR2 is FQNEAQ (reference sequence). Trimming took 3 bases from V and 3 from J, leaving 10 bases between them. The CDR3 length is 14 residues.

The chain carries TRBV10-3 and TRBJ2-7, with a tentative D call TRBD1 (7 bases). V lost 3 bases and J lost 6, with 21 bases in between. Germline assignment: CDR1 ENHRY and CDR2 SYGVKD. The CDR3 sequence is 16 residues long. The CDR3 coding sequence is TGTGCCATCAGTGACTCGGGAGCGGCAGGGGGAAGCGAGCAGTACTTC. Protein: CAISDSGAAGGSEQYF.

This clone was seen only a few times. This sequence joins TRBV3-1 (or the pseudogene TRBV3-2) and TRBJ2-1; D is possibly TRBD2 (6 bases). Trimming removed 7 bases from V and 4 bases from J, with 11 bases in between. This CDR3 is built from 13 residues. Germline V lookup: CDR1 LGHDT, CDR2 YNNKEL (reference sequence). CDR3: CASTMGGYNEQFF. The CDR3 DNA reads TGTGCCAGCACCATGGGGGGTTACAATGAGCAGTTCTTC.

V is TRBV5-4 and J is TRBJ2-7, with 12 bases fitting TRBD2. This CDR3 region has 16 residues. Germline CDR1 SGHNT, CDR2 YYREEE (reference sequence). V lost 0 bases to trimming and J lost 0 bases; unmatched junction nucleotides: 1. In DNA form, the CDR3 reads TGTGCCAGCAGCTTGGGACTAGCGGGGGTCTCCTACGAGCAGTACTTC. Protein sequence: CASSLGLAGVSYEQYF.

J is TRBJ2-1 and V is TRBV4-1; the match to TRBD2 covers 10 bases. The junction had 4 bases not matched to a gene; V was cut back by 1 base and J by 4 bases. CDR3 length: 16 residues. Germline V lookup: CDR1 MGHRA, CDR2 YSYEKL. Written as DNA, the CDR3 is TGCGCCAGCAGCCAAGGCGCTAGCGGGGGTTACAATGAGCAGTTCTTC. Translation: CASSQGASGGYNEQFF.

CDR3 sequence reads: CATSRDMVGQGASYEQYF. The CDR3 DNA sequence: TGTGCCACCAGCAGAGATATGGTAGGGCAGGGGGCTTCCTACGAGCAGTACTTC. The chain has TRBV15 and TRBJ2-7; 8 nucleotides align to TRBD1. Germline CDR1 is LNHNV and CDR2 is YYDKDF (reference sequence). CDR3 length: 18 residues. V was pared by 0 bases and J by 1 base, with 11 bases of the junction left unmatched. Together with reference TRBV15 and TRBJ2-7, the CDR3 gives the full variable domain: DAMVIQNPRYQVTQFGKPVTLSCSQTLNHNVMYWYQQKSSQAPKLLFHYYDKDFNNEADTPDNFQSRRPNTSFCFLDIRSPGLGDTAMYLCATSRDMVGQGASYEQYFGPGTRLTVT.

V gene TRBV6-1 combines with J gene TRBJ1-4; maybe TRBD1 (5 bases). The CDR3 totals 18 residues. Trimming cost V 3 bases and J 3 bases, with 20 bases left between them. Germline V gene lookup returns CDR1 MNHNS and CDR2 SASEGT. The CDR3 region has the DNA TGTGCCAGCAGTGACTGGGCGATCCAGGGTACGGCTAATGAAAAACTGTTTTTT. It yields the protein CASSDWAIQGTANEKLFF.

The V and J genes are TRBV4-2 and TRBJ2-3, with 9 bases lining up with TRBD1. The CDR3 totals 14 residues. V trimming: 3 bases; J trimming: 7 bases; junction bases outside the gene matches: 5. Germline V gene data show CDR1 as LGHNA and CDR2 as YNFKEQ. In DNA form, the CDR3 reads TGTGCCAGCAGCCAGACAGGGGGTAGGAATACGCAGTATTTT. Protein: CASSQTGGRNTQYF.

The rearrangement links TRBV29-1 to TRBJ1-2; D not certain. There are 14 residues in the CDR3. CDR1 SQVTM and CDR2 ANQGSEA come from the germline V gene. Trimming removed 5 bases at V and 0 bases at J, with 13 bases between. The DNA for the CDR3 is TGCAGCGTTACCATAGATACGTCTAACTATGGCTACACCTTC. The encoded protein is CSVTIDTSNYGYTF.

The rearrangement uses TRBV5-1 and TRBJ2-5, with 7 bases matching TRBD2. Germline V gives CDR1 SGHRS, CDR2 YFSETQ. The J segment lost 4 bases and the V segment lost 3 bases, leaving 9 bases of the junction unmatched. The CDR3 is 15 amino acids. Here the CDR3 reads CASSSRTREGETQYF. The CDR3 DNA follows: TGCGCCAGCAGCTCCCGGACCAGGGAGGGAGAGACCCAGTACTTC.

This clone was detected a few times. The chain uses TRBV5-6 and TRBJ2-4; weak D call: TRBD1 (8 bases). Germline values: CDR1 SGHDT, CDR2 YYEEEE. The CDR3 totals 15 residues. Trimming removed 1 base from V and 8 bases from J, with 16 bases in between. CDR3 DNA sequence: TGTGCCAGCAGCTTGAGCGGGACAGGTCGGGACATTCAGTACTTC. Protein: CASSLSGTGRDIQYF.

This rearrangement joins TRBV29-1 to TRBJ1-2; TRBD1 aligns across 8 bases. In germline, CDR1 is SQVTM, CDR2 ANQGSEA. CDR3 length equals 14 residues. V gave up 6 bases and J gave up 4 bases; unmatched junction bases: 10. The CDR3 sequence is CSVGPGGSLYGYTF. The DNA of the CDR3 is TGCAGCGTCGGCCCAGGGGGCTCTCTCTATGGCTACACCTTC.

The J gene is TRBJ1-1, the V gene TRBV6-4, with 10 bases aligning to TRBD1. V was clipped by 6 bases and J by 8 bases; unmatched bases: 6. The germline gives CDR1 MRHNA, CDR2 SNTAGT. This CDR3 comprises 13 residues. As DNA, the CDR3 is TGTGCCAGCAGATTGACAGGGGGCTCAGAAGCTTTCTTT. This translates into CASRLTGGSEAFF.

The V call is TRBV11-3, the J call TRBJ2-7; D possibly corresponds to TRBD1 (5 bases). CDR1 and CDR2 from the germline V gene are SGHNT and YENEEA. This CDR3 is built from 14 residues. The germline V and J ends were trimmed by 1 base and 2 bases, with 9 bases remaining between them. CDR3 coding DNA: TGTGCCAGCAGCTTAGGACAGTCGCCCTACGAGCAGTACTTC. It is translated as CASSLGQSPYEQYF.

The CDR3 loop reads CASSLAVVPLTGSNQPQHF. The CDR3 DNA reads TGTGCCAGTAGCCTCGCGGTGGTGCCTTTAACAGGGAGCAATCAGCCCCAGCATTTT. This chain links TRBV19 with TRBJ1-5; D is possibly TRBD1 (6 bases). The CDR3 totals 19 residues. Trimming left V 6 bases short and J 1 base short, with 25 bases between. The germline V gene has CDR1 LNHDA and CDR2 SQIVND (reference sequence).

The chain links TRBV27 to TRBJ2-2, with 8 bases that match TRBD1. J was trimmed by 6 bases and V by 2 bases; bases with no gene match: 8. Germline V gene lookup returns CDR1 MNHEY and CDR2 SMNVEV (reference sequence). CDR3 size: 16 residues. This chain's CDR3 is CASSLPGQGSAGELFF. Written as DNA, the CDR3 is TGTGCCAGCAGTTTACCCGGACAGGGATCAGCCGGGGAGCTGTTTTTT.

This clone came up a few times. The chain joins TRBV29-1 to TRBJ2-7; D is possibly TRBD2 (6 bases). Deletions cut 3 bases from V and 2 bases from J, with 11 bases between. Germline CDR1 SQVTM, CDR2 ANQGSEA. The CDR3 runs to 13 residues. CDR3 sequence: CSVERGGTYEQYF. The CDR3 DNA sequence: TGCAGCGTTGAGCGGGGCGGAACCTACGAGCAGTACTTC.

The chain has TRBV5-1 and TRBJ2-5; 8 nucleotides match TRBD1. CDR1 is SGHRS, CDR2 YFSETQ, per germline. V lost 4 bases to trimming and J lost 1 base; unmatched junction nucleotides: 6. The CDR3 is 15 amino acids. CDR3 region: CASSVGTGSQETQYF. The CDR3 bases are TGCGCCAGCAGCGTCGGGACAGGTTCCCAAGAGACCCAGTACTTC.

The sample holds a few counts of this clone. The V call is TRBV7-9, the J call TRBJ2-3; D gene ambiguous. The CDR3 length is 16 residues. The V and J ends lost 1 base and 3 bases respectively, with 14 bases between them. CDR1 is SEHNR and CDR2 is FQNEAQ in the germline V gene (reference sequence). The CDR3 spells CASSLGSLGATDTQYF. In DNA, the CDR3 is TGTGCCAGCAGCTTAGGCTCTTTGGGCGCTACAGATACGCAGTATTTT.

As for this clone: It may be a read error: a sequence one base away is much more abundant. The gene calls are TRBV12-3 or TRBV12-4 and TRBJ2-7; 9 bases align to TRBD1. The CDR3 contains 13 residues. Trimming cost V 6 bases and J 6 bases; bases outside gene matches: 6. CDR3 nucleotides: TGTGCCAGCAGCCGGGACAGGGCAAGCGAGCAGTACTTC. Translating it yields CASSRDRASEQYF.

The V gene is TRBV19, the J gene TRBJ2-7, with a weak D call TRBD2 (5 bases). Germline V gene lookup returns CDR1 LNHDA and CDR2 SQIVND (reference sequence). The CDR3 contains 13 residues. Trimming cost V 3 bases and J 5 bases, with 11 bases left between them. The CDR3 sequence is CASSMGWGDEQYF. Written as DNA, the CDR3 is TGTGCCAGTAGTATGGGGTGGGGAGACGAGCAGTACTTC.